This T cell receptor beta chain came from a study of blood T cells in healthy people across ages. Study conclusions and caveats: Estimates drawn from one million T cells were deemed to understate diversity. Any changes in expanded clonotypes were possibly confounded, as donor CMV status remained unknown.

A J-beta primer mix and a sample-barcoded 5' primer were used in a second PCR of about 6 to 12 cycles. Per sample, CDR3-containing paired-end reads numbered at least 2.5 million. TCRdb processed the 5' RACE reads anew with MiXCR; each CDR3 protein has one entry. The table records about 1.1 million distinct CDR3 sequences, around two fifths of them present only once. CDR3 length equals 12 residues. The germline V gene has CDR1 SQVTM and CDR2 ANQGSEA. Trimming removed 0 bases from V and 7 bases from J, with 9 bases in between. Regarding this clonotype: The antigen is unknown.

This chain joins TRBV29-1 and TRBJ1-2; D call uncertain. The sequenced sample was blood. This receptor was obtained from a man between 18 and 35 years old in good health. In DNA, the CDR3 is TGCAGCGTTGAAGACTCGTTAGGTGGCTACACCTTC. As protein: CSVEDSLGGYTF.